These T cell receptor beta chains were read from a single sample in a study of T-cell reconstitution after alpha-beta-depleted transplantation in children. TCRdb re-called the PCR reads with MiXCR, one entry per CDR3 protein. The sample shows more than 85,000 distinct CDR3 sequences, 7% to 8% of them seen only once. The material was PBMCs, obtained before TCRalphabeta/CD19-depleted stem cell transplant. These receptors all stem from a boy between 2 and 10 years old with acute lymphoblastic leukemia, due to receive a stem cell transplant. CDR3s include the opening cysteine and the closing phenylalanine or tryptophan. The D gene is left open where the match is weak. Clone size is not always given. Where it is, it says once, few, many or a class for expanded clones.

clone_size,d_call,v_call,cdr3_length,j_call,cdr3_nt,cdr3_aa
.,.,TRBV6-2/TRBV6-3,17,TRBJ1-1,TGTGCCAGCAGTTACGCCTATATATGGACGGAGAACACTGAAGCTTTCTTT,CASSYAYIWTENTEAFF
many,TRBD1,TRBV24-1,16,TRBJ2-1,TGTGCCACCAGTGACCCAAGGACAGGGGCCTACAATGAGCAGTTCTTC,CATSDPRTGAYNEQFF
.,.,TRBV11-2,12,TRBJ1-2,TGTGCCAGCAGCTTCAGGGTCGGTGGCTACACCTTC,CASSFRVGGYTF
many,.,TRBV5-1,12,TRBJ1-2,TGCGCCAGCAGCTTGGAATTGAAGGGCTACACCTTC,CASSLELKGYTF
few,TRBD1,TRBV5-1,17,TRBJ2-1,TGCGCCAGCAACCGGGACAGGGGGGTTGTATCCTACAATGAGCAGTTCTTC,CASNRDRGVVSYNEQFF
.,.,TRBV11-1,19,TRBJ1-2,TGTGCCAGCAGCTTAGGATTCAATGCACGGATCCCAACTAACTATGGCTACACCTTC,CASSLGFNARIPTNYGYTF
.,TRBD2,TRBV6-4,16,TRBJ2-3,TGTGCCAGCAGCCAAATAGCGGGGCCTAGTCTCAATACGCAGTATTTT,CASSQIAGPSLNTQYF
few,.,TRBV7-9,15,TRBJ1-1,TGTGCCAGCAGCTTAGGGGGGGTGCAGAACACTGAAGCTTTCTTT,CASSLGGVQNTEAFF
.,TRBD1,TRBV15,15,TRBJ2-7,TGTGCCACGAGTCTTTGGGACAGGGTGGCCTACGAGCAGTACTTC,CATSLWDRVAYEQYF
few,.,TRBV5-6,14,TRBJ1-2,TGTGCCAGCAGCTCGGGACGTAATATACGAGGCTACACCTTC,CASSSGRNIRGYTF
many,.,TRBV4-3,15,TRBJ1-4,TGCGCCAGCAGCCAGGCAGAGAGGGGCAATGAAAAACTGTTTTTT,CASSQAERGNEKLFF
few,.,TRBV5-1,16,TRBJ2-6,TGCGCCAGCACTCGGCAGGGCCTCTCTGGGGCCAACGTCCTGACTTTC,CASTRQGLSGANVLTF
many,.,TRBV7-8,14,TRBJ1-4,TGTGCCAGCAGCTTAGAGGTCAGGGGTGAAAAACTGTTTTTT,CASSLEVRGEKLFF
many,.,TRBV12-3/TRBV12-4,16,TRBJ2-1,TGTGCCAGCAGTACCCGGACCATTTCCCCCTACAATGAGCAGTTCTTC,CASSTRTISPYNEQFF
few,.,TRBV7-8,15,TRBJ1-4,TGTGCCAGCAGCCCACGCCGGGAGTTCGGGGAAAAACTGTTTTTT,CASSPRREFGEKLFF
few,.,TRBV6-4,15,TRBJ2-3,TGTGCCAGCAGTGACAGGGGCGGAGCTCCTCATACGCAGTATTTT,CASSDRGGAPHTQYF
.,.,TRBV4-3,14,TRBJ2-2,TGCGCCAGCACTTCGACTAACAGGGCCGGGGAGCTGTTTTTT,CASTSTNRAGELFF